This T cell receptor beta chain appears in the sequencing data of a study of TIL therapy for anti-PD-1-resistant metastatic lung cancer. Overall study context: Patients had a median age of about 50 years (range about 35-80).

CDR1 and CDR2 (germline): SGHRS, YFSETQ. This CDR3 spans 16 amino acids. Trimming took 4 bases from V and 7 from J; bases not matched to a gene: 13. Time point described: pre-treatment sample, taken before nivolumab and TIL therapy. Pleural nodules or supraclavicular lymph nodes made up most of the excised metastases sampled. The libraries were made with immunoSEQ v3. The protocol was immunoSEQ multiplex PCR, while the TCRdb copy is restricted to in-frame clones and leaves out a portion. The data show roughly 9,800 clones, 55% to 70% seen once. This sequence was found in a person between 25 and 79 years old with non-small cell lung cancer. The chain links TRBV5-1 to TRBJ2-1; 8 nucleotides line up with TRBD1. The material was tumor tissue, obtained at baseline. Written as DNA, the CDR3 is TGCGCCAGCAGCCGATCGACAGGGGCTTTGAAAAATGAGCAGTTCTTC. This gives the protein CASSRSTGALKNEQFF.